This T cell receptor beta chain came from a study of molecular identifiers for immune sequencing clone quantification. Germline-derived CDR1 and CDR2 are DFQATT and SNEGSKA (reference sequence). The length of the CDR3 is 16 residues. J was trimmed by 2 bases and V by 0 bases; bases with no gene match: 8. This clonotype was seen repeatedly, ten times or more. Previously described methods and listed TCR primers produced bulk TCR libraries. TCRdb re-derived calls from the PCR reads in MiXCR, one entry per CDR3 protein. The sample has over 550,000 distinct CDR3 sequences, roughly 25% seen once. The V call is TRBV20-1, the J call TRBJ2-3, with 7 bases that match TRBD2. The specimen was naive CD8+ T cells from blood, with Jurkat cell RNA spiked in. Subset denoted: FACS-sorted CD8+CD4-CCR7+CD45RA+ naive T cells. The sequence came from a human donor in good health. Some libraries in this study had Jurkat cell RNA spiked in. For the CDR3, the DNA is TGCAGTGCTAGAGACCCTAGCGGAGCAGTCACAGATACGCAGTATTTT. Its translation: CSARDPSGAVTDTQYF.